This T cell receptor beta chain was recovered during a study of T-cell memory formation after mild COVID-19. Libraries for TCRalpha and TCRbeta carried sample barcodes and unique molecular identifiers via 5'RACE. TCRdb reanalysed the 5' RACE reads using MiXCR and keeps one entry per CDR3 protein. The sample includes about 170,000 distinct CDR3 sequences, 10% to 15% of them seen just once. Study-level results: CD4+ contracting clones were mainly CM and EM; CD8+ ones, EMRA. Memory from before infection featured some responding clones, which suggests cross-reactive memory joined.

A remark on this clonotype: Its antigen is as yet unknown.

The receptor was isolated from a man in his late teens or twenties who had mild COVID-19 (a few samples of this study predate the infection). Cell type and time point are not known. Material for sequencing was PBMCs or a T cell subset sorted from them (not recorded which).

CDR3 bases: TGCAGCGGCCTCGGACAGGGAGTAAGAGAGACCCAGTACTTC. Its protein product is CSGLGQGVRETQYF. V gene TRBV29-1 combines with J gene TRBJ2-5; 8 nucleotides agree with TRBD1. In germline, CDR1 is SQVTM, CDR2 ANQGSEA. The CDR3 runs to 14 residues. After removal of 7 bases from V and 4 bases from J, the junction contained 11 bases not matched to a gene. The whole variable domain, remainder taken from reference TRBV29-1 and TRBJ2-5, is SAVISQKPSRDICQRGTSLTIQCQVDSQVTMMFWYRQQPGQSLTLIATANQGSEATYESGFVIDKFPISRPNLTFSTLTVSNMSPEDSSIYLCSGLGQGVRETQYFGPGTRLLVL.